This TCR beta chain was profiled in a study of shared T cell receptors in the human thymus. Trimming took 4 bases from V and 4 from J; bases not matched to a gene: 14. CDR1 is SGHDT, CDR2 YYEEEE, per germline. This CDR3 is 18 amino acids long. TCRdb's table, derived via immunoSEQ multiplex PCR, lists solely in-frame clones and lacks some. The repertoire holds roughly 500,000 clones, with roughly 74% as singletons. This clone was seen a few times. This sample also belongs to another study, concerning human thymus T cells. That publication notes: The donors were infants in Finland with congenital heart defects, otherwise immunologically healthy. Resections from corrective heart surgery provided thymus tissue. Apparent bias marked the V and J gene usage of thymic and blood repertoires. Related research has reported that thymic repertoires overlap highly among unrelated individuals.

This sequence originates from a boy under two years old with a congenital heart defect. Material: thymocytes. The J gene is TRBJ2-6, the V gene TRBV5-6; 7 bases map to TRBD2. CDR3 protein: CASSKSPGGASGANVLTF. CDR3 bases: TGTGCCAGCAGCAAGAGCCCGGGGGGTGCCTCCGGGGCCAACGTCCTGACTTTC.